A selection of T cell receptor beta chains follows, all from one sample in a study. TCRdb recomputed calls from the 5' RACE reads with MiXCR, one row per CDR3 protein. The table shows some 57,000 distinct CDR3 sequences, with under 20% occurring only once. Sequencing was done on a sample of naive CD4+ T cells sorted from blood. Receptor source: a female donor with breast cancer. Each CDR3 is given with its conserved first and last residue. The order of the fields is clone size, J gene, V gene, D gene, CDR3 DNA, CDR3 protein. The D gene is left open where the match is weak. Clone size is shown for a subset of rows, as once, few, many or a class of expanded clone.

clone size: .
J gene: TRBJ2-7
V gene: TRBV9
D gene: .
CDR3 DNA: TGTGCCAGCAGCGTAGGAGGGGACGGGGATATACGGGAGCAGTACTTC
CDR3 protein: CASSVGGDGDIREQYF

clone size: few
J gene: TRBJ1-1
V gene: TRBV12-3/TRBV12-4
D gene: .
CDR3 DNA: TGTGCCAGCACCTTGGCGGGGGCAAGCACTGAAGCTTTCTTT
CDR3 protein: CASTLAGASTEAFF

clone size: .
J gene: TRBJ1-1
V gene: TRBV20-1
D gene: .
CDR3 DNA: TGCAGTGCTAGAAATATGGGGCAGGGGTCTGAAGCTTTCTTT
CDR3 protein: CSARNMGQGSEAFF

clone size: .
J gene: TRBJ1-5
V gene: TRBV12-3/TRBV12-4
D gene: TRBD1
CDR3 DNA: TGTGCCAGCAGTTTCGGACAGGGACCTCAGCCCCAGCATTTT
CDR3 protein: CASSFGQGPQPQHF

clone size: many
J gene: TRBJ2-7
V gene: TRBV5-1
D gene: .
CDR3 DNA: TGCGCCAGCAGCCCGGTACCCTCCTACGAGCAGTACTTC
CDR3 protein: CASSPVPSYEQYF

clone size: many
J gene: TRBJ2-7
V gene: TRBV10-3
D gene: TRBD1
CDR3 DNA: TGTGCCGCCCGGGACAGCACCTACGAGCAGTACTTC
CDR3 protein: CAARDSTYEQYF

clone size: once
J gene: TRBJ1-5
V gene: TRBV20-1
D gene: TRBD1
CDR3 DNA: TGCAGTGCTAAGGGACAGGGGATTCAGCCCCAGCATTTT
CDR3 protein: CSAKGQGIQPQHF

clone size: many
J gene: TRBJ2-3
V gene: TRBV28
D gene: .
CDR3 DNA: TGTGCCAGCAGTTTCTCGAGGGGGCAGGGGGGAGGCACAGATACGCAGTATTTT
CDR3 protein: CASSFSRGQGGGTDTQYF

clone size: .
J gene: TRBJ2-2
V gene: TRBV11-2
D gene: .
CDR3 DNA: TGTGCCAGCAGCTTGGGCAGCGTCACCGGGGAGCTGTTTTTT
CDR3 protein: CASSLGSVTGELFF

clone size: .
J gene: TRBJ1-2
V gene: TRBV7-9
D gene: .
CDR3 DNA: TGTGCCAGCACCTTGGGGAACTATGGCTACACCTTC
CDR3 protein: CASTLGNYGYTF

clone size: .
J gene: TRBJ2-3
V gene: TRBV11-2
D gene: TRBD2
CDR3 DNA: TGTGCCAGCAACCCTAGGTCGACTAGCGGTACAGATACGCAGTATTTT
CDR3 protein: CASNPRSTSGTDTQYF

clone size: few
J gene: TRBJ1-1
V gene: TRBV29-1
D gene: TRBD1
CDR3 DNA: TGCAGCGTCGAACAGGGGGCGCTGGGAACTGAAGCTTTCTTT
CDR3 protein: CSVEQGALGTEAFF

clone size: .
J gene: TRBJ1-2
V gene: TRBV20-1
D gene: .
CDR3 DNA: TGCAGTGCTAGAGATGGGGGAGCTAACTATGGCTACACCTTC
CDR3 protein: CSARDGGANYGYTF

clone size: .
J gene: TRBJ1-4
V gene: TRBV18
D gene: TRBD1
CDR3 DNA: TGTGCCAGCTCACTTGGGACAGGGAGAAATGAAAAACTGTTTTTT
CDR3 protein: CASSLGTGRNEKLFF

clone size: .
J gene: TRBJ2-5
V gene: TRBV5-1
D gene: .
CDR3 DNA: TGCGCCAGCAGCTTGGGGGCGTCAGGGCTGGAGACCCAGTACTTC
CDR3 protein: CASSLGASGLETQYF

clone size: .
J gene: TRBJ1-5
V gene: TRBV5-1
D gene: .
CDR3 DNA: TGCGCCAGCGGCTTGGCAAGCAATCAGCCCCAGCATTTT
CDR3 protein: CASGLASNQPQHF

clone size: .
J gene: TRBJ2-7
V gene: TRBV28
D gene: TRBD1
CDR3 DNA: TGTGCCATACAGACACGGACAGGGGGTTCCTACGAGCAGTACTTC
CDR3 protein: CAIQTRTGGSYEQYF

clone size: many
J gene: TRBJ2-7
V gene: TRBV5-1
D gene: .
CDR3 DNA: TGCGCCAGCAGCTTGGGGTTTAACTACGAGCAGTACTTC
CDR3 protein: CASSLGFNYEQYF

clone size: .
J gene: TRBJ2-7
V gene: TRBV7-9
D gene: .
CDR3 DNA: TGTGCCAGCAGCTCGACTGGGCCAACCTACGAGCAGTACTTC
CDR3 protein: CASSSTGPTYEQYF

clone size: .
J gene: TRBJ2-7
V gene: TRBV7-2
D gene: .
CDR3 DNA: TGTGCCAGCAGCTTATCGAGGGGCAGCACCTACGAGCAGTACTTC
CDR3 protein: CASSLSRGSTYEQYF